The 19 T cell receptor beta chains below were found in one sample sequenced in a study of cytomegalovirus exposure and HLA in healthy donors (dated by TCRdb to about 2017). Library method: the immunoSEQ multiplex PCR assay. TCRdb retrieved this table from immuneACCESS and kept in-frame rearrangements only. Not all clones are present; in checked studies, unresolved V genes account for under half, and no reason is known for the remainder. Counted in this sample were under 200,000 clones; roughly 90% of them appeared once. The ten largest clones capture 5% to 7% of the sample. The sample taken for sequencing was PBMCs. The receptors were gathered from a woman in her thirties in good health and CMV-seronegative.

V and J are TRBV28 and TRBJ1-2; the match to TRBD1 covers 7 bases. CDR1 is MDHEN, CDR2 SYDVKM, per germline. CDR3 length equals 13 residues. The trim removed 7 bases at V and 7 bases at J, leaving 9 bases unmatched. The CDR3 loop is CASTPDRVSGYTF. The CDR3 DNA is TGTGCCAGCACCCCAGACAGGGTATCTGGCTACACCTTC.

The chain couples TRBV19 to TRBJ1-6, with 9 nucleotides matching TRBD1. The CDR3 extends over 15 amino acids. Germline CDR1 reads LNHDA; CDR2 reads SQIVND (reference sequence). V was pared by 5 bases and J by 8 bases, with 7 bases of the junction left unmatched. The CDR3 coding sequence is TGTGCCAGTAGTGCCTCCGGGACAGGGTATTCACCCCTCCACTTT. The encoded protein is CASSASGTGYSPLHF.

The count of this clone is one. CDR3 nucleotide sequence: TGTGCCAGCAGTCAAGGGGGTCCCAGCAATCAGCCCCAGCATTTT. Protein: CASSQGGPSNQPQHF. This chain links TRBV6-1 with TRBJ1-5, with D possibly TRBD1 on 6 matching bases. Germline V lookup: CDR1 MNHNS, CDR2 SASEGT. This CDR3 comprises 15 residues. V was pared by 5 bases and J by 1 base, with 12 bases between.

The chain uses TRBV12-5 and TRBJ2-7; tentatively, D is TRBD1 (6 bases). Trimming cost V 5 bases and J 5 bases, with 7 bases left between them. Germline CDR1 LGHNT, CDR2 FRNRAP. The CDR3 is 11 residues long. The CDR3 nucleotides read TGTGCTAGTGGTAACAGGGACGAGCAGTACTTC. It codes for CASGNRDEQYF.

This chain connects TRBV30 to TRBJ2-1; the D call may be TRBD1 or TRBD2 (5 bases each). The CDR3 runs 11 residues. The germline V gene has CDR1 GTSNPN and CDR2 SVGIG (reference sequence). V was trimmed by 5 bases and J by 7 bases, leaving 9 bases between them. Here the CDR3 reads CAWGGRNEQFF. In DNA, the CDR3 is TGTGCCTGGGGGGGTCGGAATGAGCAGTTCTTC.

The rearrangement uses TRBV7-2 and TRBJ2-3; D possibly uses TRBD1 or TRBD2 (7 bases each). Germline loops: CDR1 SGHTA, CDR2 FQGNSA. This CDR3 comprises 15 residues. V gave up 5 bases and J gave up 5 bases, with 17 bases separating them. The CDR3 region has the DNA TGTGCCAGCAGCCAGGGGGGGGAGGCCCGAGATACGCAGTATTTT. Translation gives CASSQGGEARDTQYF.

The gene calls are TRBV7-2 and TRBJ2-5, with 10 bases lining up with TRBD2. CDR3 length: 14 amino acids. Germline CDR1 and CDR2: SGHTA and FQGNSA. The ends lost 6 bases at V and 3 bases at J; junction bases unmatched: 4. CDR3 loop: CASSLAGVEETQYF. The CDR3 DNA reads as TGTGCCAGCAGTCTAGCGGGAGTCGAAGAGACCCAGTACTTC.

This chain uses TRBV30 with TRBJ1-1; D is ambiguous. In germline, CDR1 is GTSNPN, CDR2 SVGIG (reference sequence). Trimming removed 2 bases at V and 3 bases at J, with 10 bases between. The CDR3 runs to 13 residues. The CDR3 loop is CAWSSFMDTEAFF. The CDR3 DNA follows: TGTGCCTGGAGTTCCTTCATGGACACTGAAGCTTTCTTT.

The chain couples TRBV5-1 to TRBJ2-7, with D perhaps TRBD2 (5 bases). Germline V gene sequence: CDR1 SGHRS, CDR2 YFSETQ. Trimming removed 4 bases at V and 3 bases at J, with 11 bases between. This CDR3 region has 13 residues. The CDR3 nucleotides are TGCGCCAGCAGCCGGACTCCCTTCTACGAGCAGTACTTC. Amino acid sequence: CASSRTPFYEQYF.

This clone has more than one count but fewer than ten. V is TRBV6-6 and J is TRBJ2-3; no reliable D call. Germline values: CDR1 MNHNY, CDR2 SVGAGI (reference sequence). The CDR3 covers 14 residues. The ends were cut back, 8 bases at V and 0 bases at J, with 12 bases in the middle. CDR3 amino acids: CASVRHPSTDTQYF. The CDR3 nucleotides read TGTGCCAGCGTAAGACACCCAAGCACAGATACGCAGTATTTT.

The chain combines TRBV5-1 with TRBJ2-7, with 8 bases lining up with TRBD1. Unmatched junction bases numbered 11, after V lost 6 bases and J lost 6 bases. The CDR3 covers 14 residues. Germline V CDR1 and CDR2: SGHRS, YFSETQ. CDR3 amino acids: CASTLDRGGSEQYF. In nucleotides, the CDR3 is TGCGCCAGCACCCTCGACAGGGGCGGCAGCGAGCAGTACTTC.

CDR3 DNA: TGTGCCATCAGTGAGTCCGGTGGCAGGACAGGGGACGGCTACACCTTC. The encoded protein is CAISESGGRTGDGYTF. V usage is TRBV10-3 and J usage is TRBJ1-2; 9 bases align to TRBD1. The germline V gene encodes CDR1 ENHRY and CDR2 SYGVKD. CDR3 length equals 16 residues. V lost 0 bases, J lost 8 bases, and 10 bases stayed unmatched.

The rearrangement links TRBV5-1 to TRBJ2-7; TRBD2 is a possible D gene (5 bases). CDR3 length equals 14 residues. In germline, CDR1 is SGHRS, CDR2 YFSETQ. Trimming left V 5 bases short and J 2 bases short, with 14 bases between. The CDR3 region is CASSLSGFPYEQYF. CDR3 coding DNA: TGCGCCAGCAGTTTGTCGGGATTTCCCTACGAGCAGTACTTC.

This chain links TRBV28 with TRBJ2-7; the match to TRBD2 covers 9 bases. In germline, CDR1 is MDHEN, CDR2 SYDVKM. The CDR3 is 16 residues long. Trimming took 3 bases from V and 3 from J; bases not matched to a gene: 9. The CDR3 bases are TGTGCCAGCAGTTTTGATTATCGGCGGGAGGGCTACGAGCAGTACTTC. This codes for CASSFDYRREGYEQYF. Full variable domain (rest looked up from reference TRBV28 and TRBJ2-7): DVKVTQSSRYLVKRTGEKVFLECVQDMDHENMFWYRQDPGLGLRLIYFSYDVKMKEKGDIPEGYSVSREKKERFSLILESASTNQTSMYLCASSFDYRREGYEQYFGPGTRLTVT.

The rearrangement links TRBV7-2 to TRBJ1-1, with 7 nucleotides matching TRBD1. CDR3 length: 15 residues. V lost 1 base and J lost 1; bases outside the gene matches: 3. CDR1 is SGHTA and CDR2 is FQGNSA in the germline V gene. The CDR3 protein is CASSLGGQPNTEAFF. Written as DNA, the CDR3 is TGTGCCAGCAGCTTAGGGGGACAGCCGAACACTGAAGCTTTCTTT.

As for this clone: A junction end diverges from the germline sequence, so it may reflect a read error. V usage is TRBV4-3 and J usage is TRBJ2-2, with D perhaps matching TRBD2 (5 bases). Looked up from germline, CDR1 is LGHNA and CDR2 is YSLEER. The CDR3 totals 16 residues. CDR3 region: CTSSQVPGINTGELFF. In DNA form, the CDR3 reads TGCACCAGCAGCCAAGTCCCCGGGATCAACACCGGGGAGCTGTTTTTT.

The gene calls are TRBV28 and TRBJ2-7, with D perhaps given as TRBD1 or TRBD2 (5 bases each). Per germline, CDR1 MDHEN and CDR2 SYDVKM. The CDR3 is 14 residues long. Trimming took off 6 bases at V and 5 bases at J, with 17 bases between the two ends. CDR3 residues: CASSPWGTLDEQYF. CDR3 bases: TGTGCCAGCAGCCCCTGGGGGACGCTGGACGAGCAGTACTTC. Based on the CDR3 plus reference TRBV28 and TRBJ2-7, the full variable domain is DVKVTQSSRYLVKRTGEKVFLECVQDMDHENMFWYRQDPGLGLRLIYFSYDVKMKEKGDIPEGYSVSREKKERFSLILESASTNQTSMYLCASSPWGTLDEQYFGPGTRLTVT.

The chain employs TRBV6-1 and TRBJ2-5; D might be TRBD2 (5 bases). This CDR3 contains 14 residues. Trimming cost V 2 bases and J 5 bases, with 12 bases left between them. Germline assignment: CDR1 MNHNS and CDR2 SASEGT. CDR3 region: CASSEPGGLETQYF. CDR3 DNA sequence: TGTGCCAGCAGTGAACCGGGCGGGCTGGAGACCCAGTACTTC.

The V and J genes are TRBV12-5 and TRBJ1-6; no clear D gene. The CDR3 has 19 residues. In germline, CDR1 is LGHNT, CDR2 FRNRAP. V lost 2 bases and J 0 bases, leaving 17 bases between the germline ends. The CDR3 DNA follows: TGTGCTAGTGGTTTGAAATACGGTACAACTAGCTCCTATAATTCACCCCTCCACTTT. It codes for CASGLKYGTTSSYNSPLHF.